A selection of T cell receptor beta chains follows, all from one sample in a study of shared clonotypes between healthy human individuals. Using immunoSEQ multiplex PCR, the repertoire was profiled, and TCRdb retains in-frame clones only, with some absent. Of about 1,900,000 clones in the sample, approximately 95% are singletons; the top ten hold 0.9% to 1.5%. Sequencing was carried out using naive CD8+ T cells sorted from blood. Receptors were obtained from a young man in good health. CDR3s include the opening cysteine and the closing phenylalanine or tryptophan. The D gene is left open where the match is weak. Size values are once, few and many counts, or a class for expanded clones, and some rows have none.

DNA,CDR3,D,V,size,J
TGTGCCAGCAGCTTAGTTGCTGCGCAGGGGAATTCACCCCTCCACTTT,CASSLVAAQGNSPLHF,.,TRBV7-2,.,TRBJ1-6
TGTGCCAGCAGCTTGGAGCGGGGGCCCTCCTACGAGCAGTACTTC,CASSLERGPSYEQYF,TRBD2,TRBV5-4,.,TRBJ2-7
TGTGCCAGCAGCTTAGTTCCTAGCGGGGGCTACGAGCAGTACTTC,CASSLVPSGGYEQYF,TRBD2,TRBV11-2,.,TRBJ2-7
TGTGCCAGCAGCTTAGATCTCCTCGAGCAGTACTTC,CASSLDLLEQYF,.,TRBV11-2,.,TRBJ2-7
TGTGCCAGCAGCCCCGACAGGGCCTCCAAAAACATTCAGTACTTC,CASSPDRASKNIQYF,.,TRBV21-1,.,TRBJ2-4
TGTGCCAGCAGTTCAACAGGGGGCGCTTCACCCCTCCACTTT,CASSSTGGASPLHF,TRBD1,TRBV27,.,TRBJ1-6
TGTGCCAGCAGCGCCAAGGGCTGGGGCGACGAGCAGTACTTC,CASSAKGWGDEQYF,.,TRBV9,.,TRBJ2-7
TGTGCCATCAGTGAGTCCCCCTACGAGCAGTACTTC,CAISESPYEQYF,.,TRBV10-3,once,TRBJ2-7
TGTGCCAGCAGCTTAGCGGGTAGGGCCTACGAGCAGTACTTC,CASSLAGRAYEQYF,.,TRBV7-9,.,TRBJ2-7
TGTGCCAGCAGCTTGTGGGTAGCGGGAGTCCGGGAGCAGTACTTC,CASSLWVAGVREQYF,TRBD2,TRBV5-6,.,TRBJ2-7
TGTGCCAGCAGCAAACAGGGTTGGCCCTACGAGCAGTACTTC,CASSKQGWPYEQYF,.,TRBV11-2,once,TRBJ2-7
TGTGCCAGCAGCCCTCACACACAGGGGGTGGTAGATACGCAGTATTTT,CASSPHTQGVVDTQYF,TRBD1,TRBV9,.,TRBJ2-3
TGTGCCTGGAGTGTTACTAGAGCAGATACGCAGTATTTT,CAWSVTRADTQYF,.,TRBV30,.,TRBJ2-3